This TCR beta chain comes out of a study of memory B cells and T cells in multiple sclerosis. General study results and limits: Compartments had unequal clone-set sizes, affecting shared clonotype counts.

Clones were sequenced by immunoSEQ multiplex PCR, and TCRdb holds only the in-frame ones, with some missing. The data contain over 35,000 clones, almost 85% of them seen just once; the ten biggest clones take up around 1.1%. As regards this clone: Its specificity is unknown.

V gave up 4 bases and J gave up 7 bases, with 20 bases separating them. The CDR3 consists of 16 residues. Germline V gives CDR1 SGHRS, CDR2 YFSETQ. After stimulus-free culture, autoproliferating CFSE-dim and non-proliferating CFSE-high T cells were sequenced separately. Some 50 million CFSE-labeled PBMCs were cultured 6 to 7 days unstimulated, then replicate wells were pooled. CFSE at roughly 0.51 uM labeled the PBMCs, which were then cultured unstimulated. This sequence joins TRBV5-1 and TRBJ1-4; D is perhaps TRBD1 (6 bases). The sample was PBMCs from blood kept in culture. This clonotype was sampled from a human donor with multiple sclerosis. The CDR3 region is CASSRTSTGRSEKLFF. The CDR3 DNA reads TGCGCCAGCAGCAGAACCTCCACAGGGAGGAGTGAAAAACTGTTTTTT.